The clone carrying this TCR beta chain came up once. Antigen: not known. This table comes from immunoSEQ multiplex PCR, and its TCRdb copy is limited to in-frame clones, with some not included. The sample has 190,000 or so clones, around nine tenths seen once. Germline V gene lookup returns CDR1 LGHDT and CDR2 YNNKEL (reference sequence). Trimming shortened V by 0 bases and J by 4 bases, and 13 bases separated the two germline ends. This CDR3 has 17 residues. These data are taken from a study of T cell responses to AZD1222 COVID-19 vaccine. General study results and limits: Scientists sampled the repertoires only once the peak T cell response had passed. Nearly half of the spike-specific TCRs reportedly recognize variant regions that carry no mutations. Vaccination with two AZD1222 doses was followed by a rise in Spike-specific TCR breadth and depth. Baseline antibody screening turned up just a handful of seropositive AZD1222 recipients.

This TCR was sampled from an adult who received the AZD1222 COVID-19 vaccine. The chain couples TRBV3-1 (or the pseudogene TRBV3-2) to TRBJ2-6; D is perhaps TRBD1 or TRBD2 (6 bases each). This sample comprised peripheral blood, obtained 28 days after the second AZD1222 dose. The CDR3 loop is CASSQDRTGAGANVLTF. As DNA, the CDR3 is TGTGCCAGCAGCCAAGATCGGACGGGGGCAGGGGCCAACGTCCTGACTTTC.